The clone carrying this T cell receptor beta chain was observed at least ten times. Its antigen is still unknown. The sequenced fragment ends 3 residues before the CDR3 boundary, so the rest is inferred from the germline J gene. This sample is drawn from a study of T cell clonality in common variable immunodeficiency. Study observations and caveats: Fewer deletions and N-nucleotide insertions were reportedly seen in common variable immunodeficiency TCR beta sequences. TCRbeta clonality was increased in CVID versus healthy controls.

Using immunoSEQ multiplex PCR, the repertoire was profiled, and TCRdb retains in-frame clones only, with some absent. The profile covers more than 20,000 clones, none occurring a single time. CVID meant reduced serum IgG, IgA and/or IgM plus specific antibody deficiency. Replacement immunoglobulin had been given to every CVID subject for at least one year. Trimming removed 7 bases from V and 0 bases from J, with 16 bases in between. CDR1 and CDR2 (germline): SNHLY, FYNNEI. CDR3 length: 15 residues. The clonotype comes from a human donor with common variable immunodeficiency. The sequencing sample was made of peripheral blood mononuclear cells. The chain recombines TRBV2 with TRBJ2-7, with a weak D call TRBD2 (5 bases). The covered CDR3 bases are TGTGCCAGCACCGGGCCCGGGCGGGTCTCCTACGAG. Amino acids: CASTGPGRVSYE. In full, the CDR3 reads CASTGPGRVSYEQYF.